The 9 T cell receptor beta chains below come from one sample, sequenced in a study of blood T cell repertoires in COVID-19. Assay: immunoSEQ multiplex PCR; the TCRdb copy retains only in-frame clones and omits some. This sample yields 140,000 to 150,000 clones, of which more than 75% are seen a single time; about 2.6% belongs to the top ten. Sample: peripheral blood. The receptors here all came from a human donor with acute or convalescent COVID-19. The donor label of this sample is uncertain.

V gene TRBV6-5 combines with J gene TRBJ1-3, with D unclear. Germline loops: CDR1 MNHEY, CDR2 SVGAGI. The germline V and J ends were trimmed by 8 bases and 2 bases, with 7 bases remaining between them. CDR3 size: 12 residues. The CDR3 loop is CASGEAGNTIYF. CDR3 nucleotides: TGTGCCAGCGGGGAGGCTGGAAACACCATATATTTT.

J is TRBJ2-3 and V is TRBV4-3; D might be TRBD2 (5 bases). The CDR3 spans 15 residues. Trimming removed 4 bases from V and 0 bases from J, with 11 bases in between. Germline V lookup: CDR1 LGHNA, CDR2 YSLEER. The DNA for the CDR3 is TGCGCCAGCAGCCCGAGACTAACTAGCACAGATACGCAGTATTTT. This sequence encodes CASSPRLTSTDTQYF.

V gene TRBV19 combines with J gene TRBJ2-7, with TRBD1 matching over 7 bases. CDR3 length: 14 residues. Germline loops: CDR1 LNHDA, CDR2 SQIVND (reference sequence). Trimming cost V 3 bases and J 3 bases; bases outside gene matches: 5. The CDR3 DNA sequence: TGTGCCAGTAGTATGAGACAGGGTAACTACGAGCAGTACTTC. The encoded protein is CASSMRQGNYEQYF.

This chain joins TRBV3-1 (or the pseudogene TRBV3-2) and TRBJ1-1; possible D gene TRBD1, 5 bases. Germline V gene lookup returns CDR1 LGHDT and CDR2 YNNKEL (reference sequence). Trimming took 7 bases from V and 1 from J, leaving 16 bases between them. The CDR3 is 15 amino acids. CDR3 nucleotide sequence: TGTGCCAGCATCCCCCAAGCCAGGGAGAACACTGAAGCTTTCTTT. Translation gives CASIPQARENTEAFF.

The chain joins TRBV5-1 to TRBJ2-3, with 11 bases identical to TRBD2. V shed 6 bases and J 6 bases; nucleotides not matched to a gene: 9. CDR3 length equals 15 residues. Germline V lookup: CDR1 SGHRS, CDR2 YFSETQ. This CDR3 is CASTQLAGVVDTQYF. The CDR3 DNA sequence: TGCGCCAGCACCCAACTAGCGGGGGTTGTGGATACGCAGTATTTT.

This sequence joins TRBV27 and TRBJ2-7, with 9 bases matching TRBD1. V dropped 5 bases and J dropped 7; count of bases not matched to a gene: 12. Germline V gene lookup returns CDR1 MNHEY and CDR2 SMNVEV (reference sequence). The CDR3 consists of 15 residues. Here the CDR3 reads CASSQRDRVLWEQYF. In DNA form, the CDR3 reads TGTGCCAGCAGTCAAAGGGACAGGGTCCTTTGGGAGCAGTACTTC.

A few counts support this clone. The chain links TRBV5-1 to TRBJ2-5, with TRBD1 matching over 7 bases. Germline V gives CDR1 SGHRS, CDR2 YFSETQ. This CDR3 has 14 amino acids. V shed 5 bases and J 5 bases; nucleotides not matched to a gene: 9. The CDR3 DNA reads as TGCGCCAGCAGTCCGGGACAGTCTCGTGAGACCCAGTACTTC. Translating it yields CASSPGQSRETQYF.

The CDR3, as DNA: TGCGCCAGCAGCTCCCTAGGGCGGGAGAGTGAGACCCAGTACTTC. It codes for CASSSLGRESETQYF. The chain employs TRBV5-1 and TRBJ2-5; TRBD2 matches at 7 bases. CDR1 and CDR2 from the germline V gene are SGHRS and YFSETQ. This CDR3 contains 15 residues. Germline trimming cut 3 bases from V and 5 bases from J; bases unmatched to any gene: 10.

The CDR3 region is CASGTTVKRELFF. CDR3 coding DNA: TGCGCCAGCGGAACGACAGTGAAGAGGGAGCTGTTTTTT. The chain combines TRBV4-3 with TRBJ2-2; D possibly corresponds to TRBD1 (5 bases). The V end was cut by 8 bases, the J end by 9 bases, with 16 bases between. This CDR3 region has 13 residues. Germline V gene sequence: CDR1 LGHNA, CDR2 YSLEER.